The clone carrying this TCR beta chain was counted once. The sample originates from a study of T cell responses to AZD1222 COVID-19 vaccine. Sequencing used immunoSEQ multiplex PCR; TCRdb keeps in-frame clones, though not all of them. The sample includes approximately 150,000 clones, approximately 91% of them seen just once. V lost 0 bases, J lost 6 bases, and 12 bases lay in between. This CDR3 is built from 15 residues. Germline lookup yields CDR1 LGHNA and CDR2 YNFKEQ. Sequences were derived from peripheral blood, sampled 28 days after the second AZD1222 dose. The TCR comes from an adult who received the AZD1222 COVID-19 vaccine. V is TRBV4-2 and J is TRBJ1-5, with D unresolved. CDR3 coding DNA: TGTGCCAGCAGCCAAGACCTAGCCGGATTTCAGCCCCAGCATTTT. This codes for CASSQDLAGFQPQHF.